The text below deals with one T cell receptor beta chain. Germline CDR1 and CDR2: SQVTM and ANQGSEA. Losses at the gene ends were 4 bases for V and 4 bases for J; bases not matched to a gene: 8. CDR3 size: 15 residues. This sample stems from a study of shared clonotypes between healthy human individuals. Sequenced by immunoSEQ multiplex PCR; TCRdb stores in-frame clones only, minus some. The sample shows 1.4 million or so clones, approximately 98.5% of them seen only once. The donors were all Caucasian adults (living in Nashville, Tennessee). This rearrangement joins TRBV29-1 to TRBJ2-1, with 9 positions matching TRBD2. This clonotype was obtained from a man aged 30-40 years in good health. The sequenced sample consisted of naive CD4+ T cells sorted from blood. Subset reported: CD45RA+ positively selected. The CDR3 region has the DNA TGCAGCGTTGTCTCGCGGGAGGGCCGTTACAATGAGCAGTTCTTC. It encodes CSVVSREGRYNEQFF.